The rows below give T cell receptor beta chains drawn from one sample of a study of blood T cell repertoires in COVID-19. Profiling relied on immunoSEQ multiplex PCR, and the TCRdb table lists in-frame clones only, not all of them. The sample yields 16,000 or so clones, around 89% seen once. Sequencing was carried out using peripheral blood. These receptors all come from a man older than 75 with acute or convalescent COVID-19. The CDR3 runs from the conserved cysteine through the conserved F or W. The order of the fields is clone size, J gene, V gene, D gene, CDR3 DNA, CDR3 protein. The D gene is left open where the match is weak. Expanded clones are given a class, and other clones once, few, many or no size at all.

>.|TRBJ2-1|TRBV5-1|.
TGCGCCAGCAGCTTGATTGGGCCCAACAATGAGCAGTTCTTC
CASSLIGPNNEQFF
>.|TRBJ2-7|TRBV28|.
TGTGCCAGCAACCCGGACAGCTACGAGCAGTACTTC
CASNPDSYEQYF
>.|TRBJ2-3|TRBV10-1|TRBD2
TGCGCCAGCAGTCCCAGCGGGAGAGATACGCAGTATTTT
CASSPSGRDTQYF
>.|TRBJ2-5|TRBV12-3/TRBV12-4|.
TGTGCCAGCAGTTTAAGCAGGGTGGAGACCCAGTACTTC
CASSLSRVETQYF
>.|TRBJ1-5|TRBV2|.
TGTGCCAGCAGTGATATGGCCCCACAGCCCCAGCATTTT
CASSDMAPQPQHF
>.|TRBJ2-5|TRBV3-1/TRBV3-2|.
TGTGCCAGCAGCCAAGGCAACTCCAAAGAGACCCAGTACTTC
CASSQGNSKETQYF
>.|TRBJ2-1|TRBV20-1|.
TGCAGTGCTAGCTCCGGACATCAAGTGTTCTTC
CSASSGHQVFF
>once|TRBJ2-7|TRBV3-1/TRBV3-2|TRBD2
TGTGCCAGCAGCCCTAGCGGGGGGCTCCTCTACGAGCAGTACTTC
CASSPSGGLLYEQYF
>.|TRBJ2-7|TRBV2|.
TGTGCCAGCATGCGGGACAGTTCCTACGAGCAGTACTTC
CASMRDSSYEQYF
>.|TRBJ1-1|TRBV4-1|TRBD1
TGCGCCAGCAGCCAAGAGACAGGGGCTGGGACTGAAGCTTTCTTT
CASSQETGAGTEAFF
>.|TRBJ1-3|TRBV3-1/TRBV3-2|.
TGTGCCAGCAGCCAAGTCTCTCAGGGTGCTGGAAACACCATATATTTT
CASSQVSQGAGNTIYF
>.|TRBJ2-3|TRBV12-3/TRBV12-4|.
TGTGCCAGCAGACAGGTCCCCCCAGATACGCAGTATTTT
CASRQVPPDTQYF
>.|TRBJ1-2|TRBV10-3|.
TGTGCCATCAGTTATCATGGGGAAGCGGATGGAGGCTACACCTTC
CAISYHGEADGGYTF
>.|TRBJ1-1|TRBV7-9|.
TGTGCCAGCACCGCTTTGGGGGGGCGCTTTTCTGAAGCTTTCTTT
CASTALGGRFSEAFF
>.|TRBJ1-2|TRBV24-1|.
TGTGCCACCAGCCAAACAGGGTTTCACGGCTACACCTTC
CATSQTGFHGYTF
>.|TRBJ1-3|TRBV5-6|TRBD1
TGTGCCAGCAGCTTGGTAGGACAGGTGTACTCTGGAAACACCATATATTTT
CASSLVGQVYSGNTIYF
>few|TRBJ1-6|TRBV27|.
TGTGCCAGCGGTACCCTAGGCCCACCCCTCCACTTT
CASGTLGPPLHF
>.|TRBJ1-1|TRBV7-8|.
TGTGCCAGCAGCTTAGTTAGTTTCTGGAACACTGAAGCTTTCTTT
CASSLVSFWNTEAFF
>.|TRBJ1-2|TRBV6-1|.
TGTGCCAGCAGTGAAGGCCTTATCATCCAGGGCTACACCTTC
CASSEGLIIQGYTF
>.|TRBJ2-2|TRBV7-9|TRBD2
TGTGCCAGCAGCCTAGCGGGAGTAGTCACCGGGGAGCTGTTTTTT
CASSLAGVVTGELFF
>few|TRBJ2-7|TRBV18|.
TGTGCCAGCTCACCGAGCTCCTACGAGCAGTACTTC
CASSPSSYEQYF
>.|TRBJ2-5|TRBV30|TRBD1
TGTGCCTGGAGCGGACAGGGGGTCTCAGGAGAGACCCAGTACTTC
CAWSGQGVSGETQYF
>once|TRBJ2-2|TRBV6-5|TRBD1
TGTGCCAGCAGACGACAGGGGGCGATCACCGGGGAGCTGTTTTTT
CASRRQGAITGELFF
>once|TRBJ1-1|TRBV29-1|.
TGCAGCGTTGAAAGGAGGATGCTGAACACTGAAGCTTTCTTT
CSVERRMLNTEAFF
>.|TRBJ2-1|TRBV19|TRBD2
TGTGCCAGTAGTATAAAGGGACTAGCGGGGGGGAATGAGCAGTTCTTC
CASSIKGLAGGNEQFF
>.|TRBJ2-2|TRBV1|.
TGCACCAGCAGCGAAACCTCCGTCCTTACTAGCGGGAGTCGGGGGGAGCTGTTTTTT
CTSSETSVLTSGSRGELFF
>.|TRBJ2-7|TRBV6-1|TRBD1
TGTGCCAGCAGTGAAGAAACAGGGGGCATCTACGAGCAGTACTTC
CASSEETGGIYEQYF
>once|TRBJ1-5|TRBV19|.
TGTGCCAGCGGGTCTCTCAATCAGCCCCAGCATTTT
CASGSLNQPQHF
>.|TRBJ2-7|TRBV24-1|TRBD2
TGTGCCACCAGTGCCCTAGGCGGGGGAACGAACGAGCAGTACTTC
CATSALGGGTNEQYF
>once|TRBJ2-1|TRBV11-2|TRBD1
TGTGCCAGCAGCTTTACAGGGGGCGGGAACAATGAGCAGTTCTTC
CASSFTGGGNNEQFF
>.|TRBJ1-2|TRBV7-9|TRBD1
TGTGCCAGCAGCTCAACGTTCGACAGGGATGGCTACACCTTC
CASSSTFDRDGYTF
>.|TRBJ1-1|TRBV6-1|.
TGTGCCAGCAGTGAATTAAAGCAGGTCACTGAAGCTTTCTTT
CASSELKQVTEAFF
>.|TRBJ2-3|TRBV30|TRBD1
TGTGCCTGGAGTGTACTGGCAGGGGGCGCACCAGATACGCAGTATTTT
CAWSVLAGGAPDTQYF
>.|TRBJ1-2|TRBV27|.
TGTGCCAGCAGTTTAAGCATGGGCGTGTCTAACTATGGCTACACCTTC
CASSLSMGVSNYGYTF
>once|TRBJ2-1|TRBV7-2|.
TGTGCCAGCAGCTTAATGGGACACTACAATGAGCAGTTCTTC
CASSLMGHYNEQFF
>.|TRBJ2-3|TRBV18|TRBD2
TGTGCCAGCTCACCACTTCCTAGCGGGGGGGCGGATACGCAGTATTTT
CASSPLPSGGADTQYF
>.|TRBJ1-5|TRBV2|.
TGTGCCAGCAGTGATAGCGTGAGCAATCAGCCCCAGCATTTT
CASSDSVSNQPQHF
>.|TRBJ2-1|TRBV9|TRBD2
TGTGCCAGCTCTTTTTCGACTAGCGCTGAGCAGTTCTTC
CASSFSTSAEQFF
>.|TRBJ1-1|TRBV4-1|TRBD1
TGCGCCAGCAGCCTACAGGGGGTGAGAACTGAAGCTTTCTTT
CASSLQGVRTEAFF
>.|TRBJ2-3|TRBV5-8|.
TGTGCCAGCAGCTTGGTGGGGGGAGATACGCAGTATTTT
CASSLVGGDTQYF
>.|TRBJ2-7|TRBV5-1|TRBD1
TGCGCCAGCAGCCCACAGGGGGCCCCCTACGAGCAGTACTTC
CASSPQGAPYEQYF
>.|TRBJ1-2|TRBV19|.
TGTGCCAGTAGTATTTACAGCTATGGCTACACCTTC
CASSIYSYGYTF
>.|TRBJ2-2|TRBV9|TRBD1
TGTGCCAGCAGCGCAACCGGGACAGTTAACACCGGGGAGCTGTTTTTT
CASSATGTVNTGELFF